The present T cell receptor beta chain was sequenced within a study of spatial heterogeneity in lung cancer. Whole-study context: The mean occurrence of each unique TCR and UMI combination in raw reads exceeded eight.

In TCRdb, the 5' RACE reads were re-called with MiXCR into one record per CDR3 protein. The sample has around 89,000 distinct CDR3 sequences; less than 15% are singletons. The time point was: sample taken at primary tumor resection. The CDR3 runs 10 residues. The germline V gene encodes CDR1 SQVTM and CDR2 ANQGSEA. Trimming pared 5 bases from V and 8 bases from J, leaving 7 bases between. This clonotype was counted many times. The sequence derives from a male donor with early-stage non-small cell lung cancer. The source was PBMCs, collected at surgery. This sequence joins TRBV29-1 and TRBJ2-1; perhaps D is TRBD1 or TRBD2 (5 bases each). CDR3 amino acids: CSVQGDEQFF. The CDR3 nucleotides are TGCAGCGTTCAGGGAGATGAGCAGTTCTTC.